This T cell receptor beta chain stems from a study of immune cell composition in non-small cell lung cancer. This clone was seen once. V gave up 4 bases and J gave up 4 bases, with 13 bases separating them. Germline-derived CDR1 and CDR2 are SGHRS and YFSETQ. The CDR3 is 14 residues long. Clones were sequenced by immunoSEQ multiplex PCR, and TCRdb holds only the in-frame ones, with some missing. The table records 9,500 to 10,000 clones, 60% to 80% of them present only once. This sequence joins TRBV5-1 and TRBJ2-3, with unresolved D. This TCR was sampled from a human donor with non-small cell lung cancer. Sequenced sample: lung tumor tissue. The CDR3 region has the DNA TGCGCCAGCAGCCCAGCCGGGCCAGCAGATACGCAGTATTTT. This sequence encodes CASSPAGPADTQYF.